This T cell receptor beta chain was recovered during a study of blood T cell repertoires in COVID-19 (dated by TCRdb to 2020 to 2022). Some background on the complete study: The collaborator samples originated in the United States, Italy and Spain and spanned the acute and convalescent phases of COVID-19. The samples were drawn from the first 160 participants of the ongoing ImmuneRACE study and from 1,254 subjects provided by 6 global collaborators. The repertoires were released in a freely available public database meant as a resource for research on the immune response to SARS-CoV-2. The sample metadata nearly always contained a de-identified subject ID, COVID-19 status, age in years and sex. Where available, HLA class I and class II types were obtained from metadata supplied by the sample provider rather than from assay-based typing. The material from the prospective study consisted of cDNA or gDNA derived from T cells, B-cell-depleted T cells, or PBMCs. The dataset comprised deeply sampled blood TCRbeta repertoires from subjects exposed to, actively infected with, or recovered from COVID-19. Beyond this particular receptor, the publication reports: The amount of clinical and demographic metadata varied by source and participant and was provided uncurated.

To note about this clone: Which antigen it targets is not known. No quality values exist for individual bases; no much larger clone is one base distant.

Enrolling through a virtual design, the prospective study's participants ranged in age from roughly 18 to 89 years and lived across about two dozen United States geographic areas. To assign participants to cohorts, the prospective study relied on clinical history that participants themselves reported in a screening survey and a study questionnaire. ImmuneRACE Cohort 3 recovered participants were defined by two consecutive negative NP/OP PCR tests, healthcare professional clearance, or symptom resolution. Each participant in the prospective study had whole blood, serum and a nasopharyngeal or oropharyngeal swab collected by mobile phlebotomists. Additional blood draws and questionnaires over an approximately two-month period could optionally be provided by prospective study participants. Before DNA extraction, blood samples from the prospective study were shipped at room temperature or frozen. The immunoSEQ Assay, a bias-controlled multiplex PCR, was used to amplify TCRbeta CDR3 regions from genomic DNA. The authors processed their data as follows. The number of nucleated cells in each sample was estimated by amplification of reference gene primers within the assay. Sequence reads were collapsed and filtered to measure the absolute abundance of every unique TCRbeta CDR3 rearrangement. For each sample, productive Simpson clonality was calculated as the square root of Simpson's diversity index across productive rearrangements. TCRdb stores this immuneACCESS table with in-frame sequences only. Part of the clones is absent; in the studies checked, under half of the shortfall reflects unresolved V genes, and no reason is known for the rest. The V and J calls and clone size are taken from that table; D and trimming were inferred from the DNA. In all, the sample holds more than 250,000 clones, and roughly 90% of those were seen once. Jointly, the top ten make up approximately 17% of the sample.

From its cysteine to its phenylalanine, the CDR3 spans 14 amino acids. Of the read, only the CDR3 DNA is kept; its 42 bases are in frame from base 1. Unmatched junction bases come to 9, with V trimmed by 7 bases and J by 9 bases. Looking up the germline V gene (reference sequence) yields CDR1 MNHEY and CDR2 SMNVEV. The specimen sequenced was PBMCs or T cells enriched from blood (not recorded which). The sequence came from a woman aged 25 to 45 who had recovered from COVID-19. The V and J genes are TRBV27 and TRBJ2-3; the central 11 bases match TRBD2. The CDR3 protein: CASMLVAGGLTQYF. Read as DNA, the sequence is TGTGCCAGCATGCTGGTAGCGGGGGGGTTAACGCAGTATTTT.